This is a list of T cell receptor beta chains from one sample in a study of shared clonotypes between healthy human individuals. Only in-frame clones appear in the TCRdb table, and some are missing; sequencing was by immunoSEQ multiplex PCR. The sample holds 760,000 or so clones, 90% to 97% seen once. The sequencing input was naive CD8+ T cells sorted from blood. Receptors originate from a man aged 25 to 45 in good health. The CDR3 runs from the conserved cysteine through the conserved F or W. A D gene is named only where the DNA matches it firmly. Clone size is stated in some rows and not others, as once, few, many or a class when expanded.

DNA	CDR3	V	size	J	D
TGTGCCAGCAGTTTAAATCTGGGGACTGAAGCTTTCTTT	CASSLNLGTEAFF	TRBV27	-	TRBJ1-1	-
TGCGCCAGCAGCCAAGCTGCCGGGACAGCAAATTCACCCCTCCACTTT	CASSQAAGTANSPLHF	TRBV4-1	-	TRBJ1-6	TRBD1
TGTGCCAGCAGTTTATCAGGGTATTCCTATGGCTACACCTTC	CASSLSGYSYGYTF	TRBV27	-	TRBJ1-2	-
TGCGCCAGCAGTGACCCCGGGACAGGGGTCTACGAGCAGTACTTC	CASSDPGTGVYEQYF	TRBV10-1	-	TRBJ2-7	TRBD1
TGCGCCAGCAGCCCGGGACAGGCGAACGAGCAGTACTTC	CASSPGQANEQYF	TRBV5-1	-	TRBJ2-7	TRBD1
TGTGCCAGCAGCTGGCAGTCCGACGAGCAGTACTTC	CASSWQSDEQYF	TRBV7-9	-	TRBJ2-7	-
TGTGCCAGCAGTTTCGGGGGCAATCAGCCCCAGCATTTT	CASSFGGNQPQHF	TRBV27	few	TRBJ1-5	-
TGTGCCAGCAGCGCCTGGAGGGCCCCCTACAATGAGCAGTTCTTC	CASSAWRAPYNEQFF	TRBV9	-	TRBJ2-1	-
TGTGCCAGCAGCACCGGACTAGCGGCGGATGAGCAGTTCTTC	CASSTGLAADEQFF	TRBV5-6	-	TRBJ2-1	TRBD2
TGTGCCAGCAGTGACTTGTGGGACAACACCGGGGAGCTGTTTTTT	CASSDLWDNTGELFF	TRBV6-4	-	TRBJ2-2	-
TGTGCCAGCAGGGGACAGGGCTACAATGAGCAGTTCTTC	CASRGQGYNEQFF	TRBV27	-	TRBJ2-1	TRBD1
TGTGCCAGCAGTTCGACAGGGCTAGAGCAGTACTTC	CASSSTGLEQYF	TRBV27	-	TRBJ2-7	TRBD1
TGTGCCAGCAGCTTAGTGGCGGGAGGGCCTGAGACCCAGTACTTC	CASSLVAGGPETQYF	TRBV11-2	-	TRBJ2-5	TRBD2
TGTGCCAGCAGCTTGACTAGCGGGGGCCCCTACGAGCAGTACTTC	CASSLTSGGPYEQYF	TRBV11-2	-	TRBJ2-7	TRBD2
TGCGCCAGCCTTGGGCATGCCTATGGCTACACCTTC	CASLGHAYGYTF	TRBV10-1	-	TRBJ1-2	-
TGTGCCAGCTCCAGGTTCATGGACAGCTCCTACAATGAGCAGTTCTTC	CASSRFMDSSYNEQFF	TRBV7-8	-	TRBJ2-1	-
TGTGCCAGCAGCTCCCGTCCCGTCCCGTACAATGAGCAGTTCTTC	CASSSRPVPYNEQFF	TRBV7-2	-	TRBJ2-1	-
TGTGCCAGCACCCTAACAGGGATGAACACTGAAGCTTTCTTT	CASTLTGMNTEAFF	TRBV6-5	-	TRBJ1-1	-
TGTGCCAGCAGTCCACGTTTGAGCAATCAGCCCCAGCATTTT	CASSPRLSNQPQHF	TRBV6-9	-	TRBJ1-5	-
TGTGCCAGCAGCTTAGGAATTAGCAGGATCCAAGAGACCCAGTACTTC	CASSLGISRIQETQYF	TRBV7-6	-	TRBJ2-5	-
TGTGCCAGCAGGGGCGAGAGATATGGCTACACCTTC	CASRGERYGYTF	TRBV28	-	TRBJ1-2	-
TGTGCCAGCTTGCAGTACGCTGAAGCTTTCTTT	CASLQYAEAFF	TRBV6-1	-	TRBJ1-1	-
TGTGCCAGCAGCCTCAGCTCTGGAAACACCATATATTTT	CASSLSSGNTIYF	TRBV7-3	-	TRBJ1-3	-
TGTGCCAGCAGTACGGGAGAGGGTCGGAATCAGCCCCAGCATTTT	CASSTGEGRNQPQHF	TRBV6-6	-	TRBJ1-5	-
TGCAGCGTTGTGGGTAGCAATCAGCCCCAGCATTTT	CSVVGSNQPQHF	TRBV29-1	-	TRBJ1-5	-
TGTGCCAGCAGCGTCAATTATGACAGGGGGTCAGACGAGCAGTACTTC	CASSVNYDRGSDEQYF	TRBV9	once	TRBJ2-7	TRBD1
TGCGCCAGCAGCCAAGATCGTTATACCGGGGAGCTGTTTTTT	CASSQDRYTGELFF	TRBV4-1	-	TRBJ2-2	-
TGTGCCAGCAGTTCGACTAAAACAGATTACTCTGGAAACACCATATATTTT	CASSSTKTDYSGNTIYF	TRBV28	-	TRBJ1-3	-
TGCGCCAGCAGCTCCCTGGATGGCCAGGGCGCCTACGAGCAGTACTTC	CASSSLDGQGAYEQYF	TRBV5-1	-	TRBJ2-7	-
TGTGCCAGCAGCGCCATACTAGCGCGAAACTACGAGCAGTACTTC	CASSAILARNYEQYF	TRBV7-8	-	TRBJ2-7	TRBD2
TGTGCCAGCAGCACCCGAGGGGCCTACGAGCAGTACTTC	CASSTRGAYEQYF	TRBV11-2	-	TRBJ2-7	-
TGTGCCATCAGTGAGGATCTGCACGAGCAGTACTTC	CAISEDLHEQYF	TRBV10-3	-	TRBJ2-7	-
TGTGCCAGCAGCCGAATTTGGGACAAGGGAGCTTTCTTT	CASSRIWDKGAFF	TRBV11-2	once	TRBJ1-1	-
TGTGCCAGCCTAGCGGGAGGGGGTGAGCAGTACTTC	CASLAGGGEQYF	TRBV6-6	-	TRBJ2-7	TRBD2
TGTGCCAGCAGCTCGATGGGACGGTCCTACGAGCAGTACTTC	CASSSMGRSYEQYF	TRBV7-2	-	TRBJ2-7	-
TGTGCCAGCAGCTTAGCGGGAGGAACAGATACGCAGTATTTT	CASSLAGGTDTQYF	TRBV11-3	-	TRBJ2-3	TRBD2
TGCGCCAGCAGCCAAGAGGTGGGAATTAGCTCCTACGAGCAGTACTTC	CASSQEVGISSYEQYF	TRBV4-3	-	TRBJ2-7	-
TGCGCCAGCAGCCTGAAACTAGCGGTGGCCACAGATACGCAGTATTTT	CASSLKLAVATDTQYF	TRBV4-1	-	TRBJ2-3	TRBD2
TGTGCCAGCAGTTCCCTGGACTCCACAGATACGCAGTATTTT	CASSSLDSTDTQYF	TRBV27	-	TRBJ2-3	-
TGTGCCAGCACCGATATCGGGACTAGCGCCGTTGGATCTACGCAGTATTTT	CASTDIGTSAVGSTQYF	TRBV7-8	-	TRBJ2-3	TRBD2
TGTGCCAGCAGCCCCTGGACTAGCGGAGCCTACAATGAGCAGTTCTTC	CASSPWTSGAYNEQFF	TRBV7-9	-	TRBJ2-1	TRBD2
TGTGCCAGCAGCCCAGGGACAGGGGGCACTGAAGCTTTCTTT	CASSPGTGGTEAFF	TRBV5-4	-	TRBJ1-1	TRBD1
TGTGCCAGCGTCACTGAGAAAGCTTTCTTT	CASVTEKAFF	TRBV7-9	-	TRBJ1-1	-
TGTGCCAGCAGCTTAGGGGCAGGGTTTCGGACTAATGAAAAACTGTTTTTT	CASSLGAGFRTNEKLFF	TRBV11-2	-	TRBJ1-4	-
TGTGCCAGCAGTTTCGGTAGCGCCACCGGGGAGCTGTTTTTT	CASSFGSATGELFF	TRBV27	-	TRBJ2-2	-
TGTGCCAGCGAGTTCACAGGGATGGGAAATGAGCAGTTCTTC	CASEFTGMGNEQFF	TRBV2	-	TRBJ2-1	-
TGCAGCGCTCAACGGCGGGAGGAAGATACGCAGTATTTT	CSAQRREEDTQYF	TRBV29-1	-	TRBJ2-3	TRBD2
TGCAGCACCAAGGGGGGCAACTACGAGCAGTACTTC	CSTKGGNYEQYF	TRBV29-1	-	TRBJ2-7	-
TGTGCCAGTAGTGCCCTCGGCGGGAGCCCCAATGAGCAGTTCTTC	CASSALGGSPNEQFF	TRBV19	-	TRBJ2-1	TRBD2
TGTGCCAGCAGCTTAAACGATGCGGTCAGGGCCCCGTCCTACGAGCAGTACTTC	CASSLNDAVRAPSYEQYF	TRBV7-9	-	TRBJ2-7	-
TGTGCCACCTCAAGACAGGCAAACTACGAGCAGTACTTC	CATSRQANYEQYF	TRBV27	-	TRBJ2-7	-
TGTGCCACTCTCGCTAGCGGGACCTACAATGAGCAGTTCTTC	CATLASGTYNEQFF	TRBV6-1	-	TRBJ2-1	TRBD2
TGTGCCAGCAGCCGGGACTTCAACCCCACCGGGGAGCTGTTTTTT	CASSRDFNPTGELFF	TRBV7-9	-	TRBJ2-2	-
TGTGCCAGCAGCTTAACGGGAGCAGGGAAGAATGGCTACACCTTC	CASSLTGAGKNGYTF	TRBV7-9	-	TRBJ1-2	-
TGTGCCAGCCTCTCCACAGGGGCGGGGACTGAAGCTTTCTTT	CASLSTGAGTEAFF	TRBV27	-	TRBJ1-1	TRBD1
TGCGCCAGCAGCCCGGGGACAGGTGATACCTACGAGCAGTACTTC	CASSPGTGDTYEQYF	TRBV5-1	-	TRBJ2-7	TRBD1